The 21 T cell receptor beta chains below all came from one sample that was sequenced in a study of control samples from healthy donors and cancer patients. Data came from immunoSEQ multiplex PCR; TCRdb stores just in-frame clones and leaves some out. In the table there are tens of thousands of clones, around nine tenths of which are singletons. Sequences were obtained from PBMCs. The receptors originated from a man aged 60 to 75 with colorectal cancer.

This chain links TRBV2 with TRBJ1-2; the D gene is possibly TRBD1 (6 bases). The CDR3 extends over 13 amino acids. V was pared by 3 bases and J by 4 bases, with 9 bases between. CDR1 SNHLY and CDR2 FYNNEI come from the germline V gene. The chain's CDR3 is CASSDNRAYGYTF. DNA of the CDR3: TGTGCCAGCAGTGACAACAGGGCCTATGGCTACACCTTC.

The gene calls are TRBV19 and TRBJ1-1; no clear D. The CDR3 has 12 amino acids. Germline values: CDR1 LNHDA, CDR2 SQIVND (reference sequence). V lost 6 bases, J lost 4 bases, and 9 bases lay in between. In nucleotides, the CDR3 is TGTGCCAGTAGAGTCGGAAGCACTGAAGCTTTCTTT. Protein sequence: CASRVGSTEAFF.

The rearrangement joins TRBV15 to TRBJ1-5; the D gene is possibly TRBD1 (5 bases). Trimming shortened V by 1 base and J by 9 bases, and 13 bases separated the two germline ends. The CDR3 sequence is 14 residues long. CDR1 and CDR2 from the germline V gene are LNHNV and YYDKDF (reference sequence). For the CDR3, the DNA is TGTGCCACCAGCAGAGGGGGCCGTTCTGGGCCCCAGCATTTT. Its protein product is CATSRGGRSGPQHF.

This chain links TRBV7-9 with TRBJ2-1; D gene unclear. The CDR3 covers 17 residues. CDR1 SEHNR and CDR2 FQNEAQ come from the germline V gene (reference sequence). V was shortened by 1 base and J by 5 bases, with 18 bases between the two germline ends. The CDR3 coding sequence is TGTGCCAGCAGCTTAGGTCTCTCTGGCATGGCCAACAATGAGCAGTTCTTC. Amino acids: CASSLGLSGMANNEQFF.

V gene TRBV15 combines with J gene TRBJ1-4, with D perhaps matching TRBD1 (5 bases). CDR3 length: 15 residues. The V gene lost 5 bases and the J gene lost 0 bases, with 10 bases spanning the gap. The germline V gene encodes CDR1 LNHNV and CDR2 YYDKDF (reference sequence). For the CDR3, the DNA is TGTGCCACCAGCCCGCGGGGGGCAACTAATGAAAAACTGTTTTTT. Its protein product is CATSPRGATNEKLFF.

The chain combines TRBV5-4 with TRBJ2-3; D is unresolved. V was cut by 4 bases and J by 2 bases, with 5 bases left in between. Germline CDR1 SGHNT, CDR2 YYREEE (reference sequence). The CDR3 is made up of 12 amino acids. Here the CDR3 reads CASSPDTDTQYF. The CDR3 DNA reads TGTGCCAGCAGCCCTGACACAGATACGCAGTATTTT.

The rearrangement uses TRBV28 and TRBJ1-1, with D hard to call. The CDR3 is made up of 13 amino acids. Germline CDR1 reads MDHEN; CDR2 reads SYDVKM. Trimming removed 6 bases at V and 0 bases at J, with 8 bases between. The CDR3 sequence is CASSPDLNTEAFF. The CDR3 DNA reads TGTGCCAGCAGCCCGGACTTGAACACTGAAGCTTTCTTT.

The gene calls are TRBV4-1 and TRBJ2-5; 13 bases are shared with TRBD2. CDR1 MGHRA and CDR2 YSYEKL come from the germline V gene. With V trimmed by 1 base and J by 7 bases, 3 bases remained unmatched. There are 15 residues in the CDR3. The CDR3 DNA reads TGCGCCAGCAGCCAAGTAGGACTAGCGGGGGTGACCCAGTACTTC. Translation: CASSQVGLAGVTQYF.

This clone was counted a single time. The V gene is TRBV27, the J gene TRBJ2-3; 10 positions agree with TRBD1. The CDR3 length is 14 residues. Germline CDR1 and CDR2: MNHEY and SMNVEV (reference sequence). V dropped 6 bases and J dropped 5; count of bases not matched to a gene: 5. The CDR3 coding sequence is TGTGCCAGCAGGACGGGACAGGGGTTAGATACGCAGTATTTT. It yields the protein CASRTGQGLDTQYF.

The chain links TRBV5-5 to TRBJ2-1; 12 bases are a match to TRBD1. Per germline, CDR1 SGHKS and CDR2 YYEKEE (reference sequence). V lost 4 bases to trimming and J lost 8 bases; unmatched junction nucleotides: 10. This CDR3 region has 16 residues. CDR3 loop: CASSLIAGTGGDEQFF. As DNA, the CDR3 is TGTGCCAGCAGCCTGATTGCCGGGACAGGGGGCGATGAGCAGTTCTTC.

This clone was detected once. The genes are TRBV18 and TRBJ2-1, with D possibly TRBD1 on 6 matching bases. The ends were cut back, 4 bases at V and 15 bases at J, with 19 bases in the middle. CDR1 KGHSH and CDR2 LQKENI come from the germline V gene. The CDR3 loop spans 13 amino acids. CDR3 amino acids: CASSRDRSGVLFF. As DNA, the CDR3 is TGTGCCAGCTCACGAGACAGGTCCGGAGTGCTGTTCTTC.

The chain carries TRBV19 and TRBJ1-6, with D perhaps matching TRBD1 (5 bases). The CDR3 contains 15 residues. V was shortened by 9 bases and J by 5 bases, with 17 bases between the two germline ends. CDR1 LNHDA and CDR2 SQIVND come from the germline V gene (reference sequence). The CDR3 sequence is CASRGGDLDNSPLHF. As DNA, the CDR3 is TGTGCCAGCCGGGGGGGAGACCTAGATAATTCACCCCTCCACTTT.

The rearrangement uses TRBV6-4 and TRBJ2-3, with D tentatively TRBD2 (6 bases). Germline V gives CDR1 MRHNA, CDR2 SNTAGT. The V end lost 10 bases, the J end lost 1 base, and 15 bases lay between the germline ends. The CDR3 has 14 residues. CDR3 amino acids: CAMMGLFRTDTQYF. The CDR3 DNA sequence: TGTGCCATGATGGGACTCTTTCGCACAGATACGCAGTATTTT.

The V gene is TRBV5-1, the J gene TRBJ1-4; 7 nucleotides agree with TRBD1. The CDR3 consists of 15 residues. Trimming cost V 0 bases and J 5 bases; bases outside gene matches: 4. Looked up from germline, CDR1 is SGHRS and CDR2 is YFSETQ. As DNA, the CDR3 is TGCGCCAGCAGCTTGGCGGGACAGATAAATGAAAAACTGTTTTTT. Protein product: CASSLAGQINEKLFF.

CDR3: CASSPQIRLNQPQHF. CDR3 nucleotides: TGTGCCAGCAGCCCCCAGATCCGCCTCAATCAGCCCCAGCATTTT. This chain connects TRBV11-3 to TRBJ1-5; D is unresolved. Germline lookup yields CDR1 SGHNT and CDR2 YENEEA. The CDR3 contains 15 residues. Trimming took 5 bases from V and 3 from J, leaving 14 bases between them. Full variable domain (outside the CDR3, taken from reference TRBV11-3 and TRBJ1-5): EAGVVQSPRYKIIEKKQPVAFWCNPISGHNTLYWYLQNLGQGPELLIRYENEEAVDDSQLPKDRFSAERLKGVDSTLKIQPAELGDSAVYLCASSPQIRLNQPQHFGDGTRLSIL.

The chain carries TRBV28 and TRBJ2-7, with 10 bases that match TRBD1. Germline CDR1 is MDHEN and CDR2 is SYDVKM. The CDR3 spans 16 residues. The junction had 10 bases not matched to a gene; V was cut back by 6 bases and J by 2 bases. This CDR3 reads CASREAGTGVAYEQYF. The CDR3 nucleotides read TGTGCCAGCAGGGAGGCCGGGACAGGGGTTGCCTACGAGCAGTACTTC. Complete variable domain (other parts from reference TRBV28 and TRBJ2-7): DVKVTQSSRYLVKRTGEKVFLECVQDMDHENMFWYRQDPGLGLRLIYFSYDVKMKEKGDIPEGYSVSREKKERFSLILESASTNQTSMYLCASREAGTGVAYEQYFGPGTRLTVT.

The chain couples TRBV7-9 to TRBJ2-7, with 8 bases lining up with TRBD2. The J segment lost 3 bases and the V segment lost 5 bases, leaving 9 bases of the junction unmatched. The CDR3 length is 15 residues. Germline V lookup: CDR1 SEHNR, CDR2 FQNEAQ (reference sequence). The CDR3: CASSGAGVAVYEQYF. The CDR3 DNA reads as TGTGCCAGCAGCGGAGCGGGGGTTGCCGTCTACGAGCAGTACTTC.

The rearrangement links TRBV10-3 to TRBJ2-7; D gene ambiguous. With 3 bases removed from V and 0 bases from J, the gap between germline ends came to 9 bases. Germline V gene lookup returns CDR1 ENHRY and CDR2 SYGVKD. The CDR3 length is 14 residues. CDR3 in DNA: TGTGCCATCAGTGATAAGGGCAGCTCCTACGAGCAGTACTTC. Its protein product is CAISDKGSSYEQYF.

This rearrangement joins TRBV10-3 to TRBJ2-5; 9 bases agree with TRBD1. The CDR3 has 14 residues. V was clipped by 6 bases and J by 5 bases; unmatched bases: 7. Germline loops: CDR1 ENHRY, CDR2 SYGVKD. In DNA form, the CDR3 reads TGTGCCATCAGGACGACAGGGGGGATGGAGACCCAGTACTTC. It encodes CAIRTTGGMETQYF.

V and J are TRBV7-6 and TRBJ2-5, with 8 bases aligning to TRBD1. Germline V lookup: CDR1 SGHVS, CDR2 FNYEAQ. The length of the CDR3 is 13 residues. V shed 5 bases, J shed 4 bases, and the junction held 3 bases outside the gene matches. CDR3 sequence (DNA): TGTGCCAGCAGCCGACAGGGGCGAGAGACCCAGTACTTC. Its translation: CASSRQGRETQYF.

In regard to this clone: One junction end does not reproduce the germline sequence, and a read error may be involved. This chain links TRBV29-1 with TRBJ2-5, with D perhaps matching TRBD1 or TRBD2 (6 bases each). This CDR3 has 15 residues. Germline assignment: CDR1 SQVTM and CDR2 ANQGSEA. The CDR3 spells CSVLIGGGGGESQYF. CDR3 nucleotides: TGCAGCGTCCTTATCGGAGGAGGAGGGGGAGAGAGCCAGTACTTC.